The 31 T cell receptor beta chains in this list originate from one sample, sequenced in a study of shared clonotypes between healthy human individuals. The repertoire was sequenced with immunoSEQ multiplex PCR; TCRdb's copy has only in-frame clones and lacks some. This sample carries approximately 1,500,000 clones, roughly 96% of them seen once, and the ten largest clones take roughly 1.1%. Input material: naive CD4+ T cells sorted from blood. As for subset: CD45RA+ positively selected. Receptors were obtained from a man aged 25 to 40 in good health.

The chain employs TRBV18 and TRBJ2-2, with D unresolved. Trimming took off 3 bases at V and 6 bases at J, with 11 bases between the two ends. The CDR3 is made up of 14 amino acids. Germline CDR1 is KGHSH and CDR2 is LQKENI. The CDR3 DNA sequence: TGTGCCAGCTCACCCGTCAGCGATTCCGGGGAGCTGTTTTTT. It codes for CASSPVSDSGELFF. Full variable domain (rest looked up from reference TRBV18 and TRBJ2-2): NAGVMQNPRHLVRRRGQEARLRCSPMKGHSHVYWYRQLPEEGLKFMVYLQKENIIDESGMPKERFSAEFPKEGPSILRIQQVVRGDSAAYFCASSPVSDSGELFFGEGSRLTVL.

Comments on this clone: The sample holds other DNA sequences that translate to the same CDR3. The chain couples TRBV9 to TRBJ2-4, with D hard to call. The V end lost 0 bases, the J end lost 3 bases, and 7 bases lay between the germline ends. Germline assignment: CDR1 SGDLS and CDR2 YYNGEE. There are 14 residues in the CDR3. Here the CDR3 DNA reads TGTGCCAGCAGCGTAGGGGGAAGCAAAAACATTCAGTACTTC. Encoded protein: CASSVGGSKNIQYF.

The genes are TRBV5-1 and TRBJ2-7, with 9 bases fitting TRBD1. The V and J ends lost 0 bases and 2 bases, in that order; junction bases with no gene match: 9. Germline assignment: CDR1 SGHRS and CDR2 YFSETQ. The CDR3 contains 17 residues. The CDR3 nucleotides are TGCGCCAGCAGCTTGGCCTCCCGGACAGGGGAGGCCTACGAGCAGTACTTC. It encodes CASSLASRTGEAYEQYF.

The chain combines TRBV5-1 with TRBJ2-3; D is possibly TRBD1 or TRBD2 (5 bases each). This CDR3 is built from 14 residues. CDR1 SGHRS and CDR2 YFSETQ come from the germline V gene. The germline V and J ends were trimmed by 2 bases and 6 bases, with 13 bases remaining between them. CDR3 DNA sequence: TGCGCCAGCAGCTTCGGGACGACAGATGATACGCAGTATTTT. Its translation is CASSFGTTDDTQYF.

The V call is TRBV7-2, the J call TRBJ1-5; no clear D. CDR1 is SGHTA and CDR2 is FQGNSA in the germline V gene. V was cut by 4 bases and J by 5 bases, with 9 bases left in between. The CDR3 length is 13 residues. The CDR3 region is CASSSGPDQPQHF. CDR3 nucleotide sequence: TGTGCCAGCAGCTCCGGTCCCGATCAGCCCCAGCATTTT.

J is TRBJ2-3 and V is TRBV27; D is ambiguous. The CDR3 has 14 residues. Deletions cut 5 bases from V and 7 bases from J, with 16 bases between. Germline V CDR1 and CDR2: MNHEY, SMNVEV (reference sequence). For the CDR3, the DNA is TGTGCCAGCAGTGTAAGGGCCGGGTGGAATACGCAGTATTTT. Protein product: CASSVRAGWNTQYF.

V and J are TRBV15 and TRBJ2-7; 10 positions match TRBD1. Trimming cost V 1 base and J 5 bases; bases outside gene matches: 5. This CDR3 spans 15 amino acids. Germline lookup yields CDR1 LNHNV and CDR2 YYDKDF (reference sequence). The CDR3 DNA reads TGTGCCACCAGCAGAGCCCGGACAGGGGGGGACGAGCAGTACTTC. This translates into CATSRARTGGDEQYF.

J is TRBJ2-7 and V is TRBV19; D remains ambiguous. The CDR3 has 13 residues. The germline gives CDR1 LNHDA, CDR2 SQIVND (reference sequence). V was cut by 5 bases and J by 1 base, with 9 bases left in between. The CDR3 coding sequence is TGTGCCAGTAGTTGGGGTACGTCCTACGAGCAGTACTTC. Translating gives CASSWGTSYEQYF.

The CDR3 sequence is CASSPRQGEKWTQYF. The CDR3 bases are TGTGCCAGCTCACCCCGACAGGGGGAAAAGTGGACCCAGTACTTC. The chain is built from TRBV18 and TRBJ2-5; TRBD1 matches 9 bases. The J segment lost 7 bases and the V segment lost 3 bases, leaving 9 bases of the junction unmatched. The CDR3 is 15 residues long. Per the germline V gene, CDR1 is KGHSH and CDR2 is LQKENI. Based on the CDR3 plus reference TRBV18 and TRBJ2-5, the full variable domain is NAGVMQNPRHLVRRRGQEARLRCSPMKGHSHVYWYRQLPEEGLKFMVYLQKENIIDESGMPKERFSAEFPKEGPSILRIQQVVRGDSAAYFCASSPRQGEKWTQYFGPGTRLLVL.

This chain connects TRBV4-3 to TRBJ1-3; D not certain. V lost 0 bases and J lost 0, with 9 bases in between. CDR1 and CDR2 (germline): LGHNA, YSLEER. CDR3 size: 16 residues. The CDR3 is CASSQDLAVSGNTIYF. CDR3 DNA sequence: TGCGCCAGCAGCCAAGATCTAGCTGTCTCTGGAAACACCATATATTTT.

This clone has a single count. The CDR3 nucleotides read TGTGCCAGCAGCTTGACGAGACAGCTGTACGAGCAGTACTTC. The encoded protein is CASSLTRQLYEQYF. The gene calls are TRBV5-6 and TRBJ2-7; the D gene is possibly TRBD1 (5 bases). V was pared by 1 base and J by 4 bases, with 12 bases between. The CDR3 covers 14 residues. Germline loops: CDR1 SGHDT, CDR2 YYEEEE.

V usage is TRBV7-2 and J usage is TRBJ2-2; D assignment may be TRBD1 or TRBD2 (5 bases each). This CDR3 is 15 amino acids long. Trimming removed 7 bases from V and 1 base from J, with 13 bases in between. CDR1 and CDR2 from the germline V gene are SGHTA and FQGNSA. CDR3 protein: CASNTGGQNTGELFF. The CDR3 DNA is TGTGCCAGCAATACTGGAGGACAGAACACCGGGGAGCTGTTTTTT.

The CDR3 here is CASSPLRDTQYF. CDR3 DNA: TGTGCCAGCAGCCCCCTGCGTGATACGCAGTATTTT. The chain couples TRBV9 to TRBJ2-3; D unclear. Looked up from germline, CDR1 is SGDLS and CDR2 is YYNGEE. There are 12 residues in the CDR3. With 4 bases removed from V and 6 bases from J, the gap between germline ends came to 9 bases.

This chain uses TRBV10-1 with TRBJ1-1, with a possible D match to TRBD1 (5 bases). V was pared by 3 bases and J by 5 bases, with 13 bases between. The CDR3 totals 14 residues. Per the germline V gene, CDR1 is WNHNN and CDR2 is SYGVQD (reference sequence). The CDR3 region has the DNA TGCGCCAGCAGTGAAGCGGGGGTGGGGACTGAAGCTTTCTTT. Its protein product is CASSEAGVGTEAFF.

This chain uses TRBV5-1 with TRBJ2-2; perhaps TRBD1 as D (6 bases). V was cut by 1 base and J by 5 bases, with 12 bases left in between. CDR3 length: 15 residues. Germline CDR1 is SGHRS and CDR2 is YFSETQ. CDR3 nucleotides: TGCGCCAGCAGCTTGCAAGGGGGAGATACCGGGGAGCTGTTTTTT. It translates to CASSLQGGDTGELFF. Combining the CDR3 with reference TRBV5-1 and TRBJ2-2 gives the whole variable domain KAGVTQTPRYLIKTRGQQVTLSCSPISGHRSVSWYQQTPGQGLQFLFEYFSETQRNKGNFPGRFSGRQFSNSRSEMNVSTLELGDSALYLCASSLQGGDTGELFFGEGSRLTVL.

V and J are TRBV7-9 and TRBJ1-1; D gene uncertain. Germline V gene data show CDR1 as SEHNR and CDR2 as FQNEAQ (reference sequence). Between the trimmed V and J ends, which lost 6 bases and 5 bases, there was a span of 13 bases. The CDR3 extends over 13 amino acids. The CDR3 DNA reads TGTGCCAGCAGTCGTCAGAGCGATACTGAAGCTTTCTTT. It encodes CASSRQSDTEAFF.

This clone was seen only once. CDR3 residues: CASSLRPINTGELFF. CDR3 sequence (DNA): TGTGCCAGCAGCCTACGACCCATTAACACCGGGGAGCTGTTTTTT. The rearrangement joins TRBV9 to TRBJ2-2; unclear D gene. Germline CDR1 and CDR2: SGDLS and YYNGEE. CDR3 length equals 15 residues. The ends were cut back, 4 bases at V and 2 bases at J, with 12 bases in the middle.

This clone was seen only once. The chain recombines TRBV9 with TRBJ2-2; tentatively, D is TRBD2 (6 bases). V shed 3 bases and J shed 0 bases, with 9 bases lying between them. CDR1 SGDLS and CDR2 YYNGEE come from the germline V gene. The CDR3 length is 15 residues. CDR3 bases: TGTGCCAGCAGCGAGGCGGGACCGAACACCGGGGAGCTGTTTTTT. This gives the protein CASSEAGPNTGELFF.

V is TRBV30 and J is TRBJ1-1; D not certain. Germline CDR1 reads GTSNPN; CDR2 reads SVGIG (reference sequence). Trimming left V 2 bases short and J 1 base short, with 8 bases between. The CDR3 runs 13 residues. The CDR3 reads CAWSLGQNTEAFF. The CDR3, as DNA: TGTGCCTGGAGTTTGGGTCAGAACACTGAAGCTTTCTTT.

V gene TRBV2 combines with J gene TRBJ2-3; D perhaps matches TRBD2 (6 bases). The V gene's germline CDR1 is SNHLY and CDR2 FYNNEI. V was shortened by 2 bases and J by 2 bases, with 11 bases between the two germline ends. This CDR3 has 15 residues. The CDR3 region is CASSEPGLITDTQYF. CDR3 coding DNA: TGTGCCAGCAGTGAACCGGGACTGATCACAGATACGCAGTATTTT.

The chain combines TRBV9 with TRBJ2-5, with 7 bases lining up with TRBD2. The V and J ends lost 2 bases and 5 bases, in that order; junction bases with no gene match: 9. Germline CDR1 reads SGDLS; CDR2 reads YYNGEE. The CDR3 consists of 15 residues. The CDR3, as DNA: TGTGCCAGCAGCGTTTCCTCGGGGACTACGGAGACCCAGTACTTC. Protein sequence: CASSVSSGTTETQYF.

The chain recombines TRBV30 with TRBJ2-1; D is unclear. Germline lookup yields CDR1 GTSNPN and CDR2 SVGIG (reference sequence). V was trimmed by 3 bases and J by 9 bases, leaving 18 bases between them. The CDR3 covers 14 residues. The CDR3 spells CAWSAGWVAGEQFF. As DNA, the CDR3 is TGTGCCTGGAGCGCCGGGTGGGTAGCAGGTGAGCAGTTCTTC. Full variable domain (rest looked up from reference TRBV30 and TRBJ2-1): SQTIHQWPATLVQPVGSPLSLECTVEGTSNPNLYWYRQAAGRGLQLLFYSVGIGQISSEVPQNLSASRPQDRQFILSSKKLLLSDSGFYLCAWSAGWVAGEQFFGPGTRLTVL.

The genes are TRBV28 and TRBJ2-7; 8 positions agree with TRBD1. Germline values: CDR1 MDHEN, CDR2 SYDVKM. The V gene end was trimmed by 1 base and the J gene end by 6 bases; junction bases not matched to a gene: 5. The CDR3 loop spans 14 amino acids. The CDR3 nucleotides read TGTGCCAGCAGTTTATATCAGGGGGCGTCCGAGCAGTACTTC. The encoded protein is CASSLYQGASEQYF.

This clone occurred once. The chain employs TRBV28 and TRBJ1-2; a possible D gene is TRBD1 (5 bases). The germline gives CDR1 MDHEN, CDR2 SYDVKM. With 6 bases removed from V and 5 bases from J, the gap between germline ends came to 25 bases. CDR3 size: 17 residues. The CDR3, as DNA: TGTGCCAGCAGGGGGAATGGAGCGGGACCCGTACCATATGGCTACACCTTC. This encodes CASRGNGAGPVPYGYTF.

The chain couples TRBV5-6 to TRBJ2-1; 9 bases are shared with TRBD1. The junction had 11 bases not matched to a gene; V was cut back by 0 bases and J by 7 bases. Germline CDR1 SGHDT, CDR2 YYEEEE. The CDR3 is 17 amino acids. The CDR3 DNA follows: TGTGCCAGCAGCTTGGGGGCGTCCCGGGACAGGGTGAATGAGCAGTTCTTC. It yields the protein CASSLGASRDRVNEQFF. The full variable domain, completed using reference TRBV5-6 and TRBJ2-1, is DAGVTQSPTHLIKTRGQQVTLRCSPKSGHDTVSWYQQALGQGPQFIFQYYEEEERQRGNFPDRFSGHQFPNYSSELNVNALLLGDSALYLCASSLGASRDRVNEQFFGPGTRLTVL.

Of note for this clone: Other nucleotide sequences from this sample produce the same CDR3. The genes are TRBV18 and TRBJ2-3; possibly TRBD2 for D (5 bases). Germline values: CDR1 KGHSH, CDR2 LQKENI. The CDR3 runs to 13 residues. V lost 2 bases to trimming and J lost 3 bases, with 6 bases between them. This chain's CDR3 is CASSPRRTDTQYF. The CDR3 bases are TGTGCCAGCTCACCAAGGAGGACAGATACGCAGTATTTT.

The CDR3 nucleotides are TGTGCCAGCAGTTGGACAGGGTTGCTTGAAAAACTGTTTTTT. Encoded protein: CASSWTGLLEKLFF. V usage is TRBV6-5 and J usage is TRBJ1-4; 8 positions match TRBD1. Germline values: CDR1 MNHEY, CDR2 SVGAGI. Trimming at V came to 4 bases and at J to 7 bases, leaving 5 bases not matched to a gene. This CDR3 is built from 14 residues.

This clone was observed a few times. One junction end does not reproduce the germline sequence, and a read error may be involved. The chain recombines TRBV7-7 with TRBJ1-4; TRBD1 might be the D (5 bases). This CDR3 contains 14 residues. Germline V CDR1 and CDR2: SSHAT, FNYEAQ (reference sequence). The CDR3 loop reads CASSQGAGTEKLFF. The CDR3 nucleotides are TGTGCTAGCAGCCAGGGAGCAGGGACCGAAAAACTGTTTTTT.

V and J are TRBV18 and TRBJ2-5; D may correspond to TRBD1 or TRBD2 (5 bases each). In germline, CDR1 is KGHSH, CDR2 LQKENI. Trimming left V 3 bases short and J 5 bases short, with 16 bases between. CDR3 size: 15 residues. In DNA form, the CDR3 reads TGTGCCAGCTCACCGAGAAAAGGGGACCTGGAGACCCAGTACTTC. Its protein is CASSPRKGDLETQYF.

On this clone: The same CDR3 can be traced to other DNA sequences in this sample. The chain has TRBV18 and TRBJ2-1; 7 bases line up with TRBD1. Germline lookup yields CDR1 KGHSH and CDR2 LQKENI. This CDR3 spans 13 amino acids. Trimming cost V 2 bases and J 6 bases; bases outside gene matches: 1. CDR3 protein: CASSPDRVNEQFF. The CDR3 DNA follows: TGTGCCAGCTCACCAGACAGGGTCAATGAGCAGTTCTTC.

The chain carries TRBV6-6 and TRBJ1-1; unclear D gene. The germline V gene has CDR1 MNHNY and CDR2 SVGAGI (reference sequence). The V end was cut by 8 bases, the J end by 6 bases, with 10 bases between. The CDR3 totals 11 residues. The CDR3 is CASRLTAEAFF. The CDR3, as DNA: TGTGCCAGCCGACTGACGGCTGAAGCTTTCTTT.